Shown below are 32 T cell receptor beta chains from a single sample sequenced in a study of beta chain features in type 1 diabetes. Reverse transcribing all isolated RNA meant expressed TCRB transcripts were sequenced. Method: immunoSEQ multiplex PCR; TCRdb's copy keeps in-frame clones and lacks some. The top ten hold about 0.051% of the sample, which has fewer than 250,000 clones, over 65% seen once. Specimen: naive CD4+ T cells from blood. These receptors were collected from a man under 40 in good health.

CDR3 nucleotide sequence: TGTGCCTGGAGTGTAGCGAGCACAGATACGCAGTATTTT. Its translation is CAWSVASTDTQYF. V is TRBV30 and J is TRBJ2-3; D is uncertain. This CDR3 has 13 amino acids. Trimming stripped 0 bases from V and 0 bases from J, with 4 bases between. The germline V gene encodes CDR1 GTSNPN and CDR2 SVGIG (reference sequence).

This chain connects TRBV5-4 to TRBJ2-5, with D unclear. In germline, CDR1 is SGHNT, CDR2 YYREEE (reference sequence). The CDR3 length is 14 residues. V was shortened by 7 bases and J by 0 bases, with 13 bases between the two germline ends. CDR3 DNA: TGTGCCAGCGCGCTTCGGGTCGACCAAGAGACCCAGTACTTC. This encodes CASALRVDQETQYF. Variable domain in full (rest from reference TRBV5-4 and TRBJ2-5): ETGVTQSPTHLIKTRGQQVTLRCSSQSGHNTVSWYQQALGQGPQFIFQYYREEENGRGNFPPRFSGLQFPNYSSELNVNALELDDSALYLCASALRVDQETQYFGPGTRLLVL.

The V and J genes are TRBV11-1 and TRBJ2-7, with TRBD1 matching over 8 bases. Germline V gene lookup returns CDR1 SGHAT and CDR2 FQDESV (reference sequence). The CDR3 consists of 14 residues. The V segment lost 3 bases and the J segment 3 bases; nucleotides outside the gene matches: 4. The CDR3 DNA reads as TGTGCCAGCAGCTTGGGGACAGGCAACTACGAGCAGTACTTC. Translating gives CASSLGTGNYEQYF.

CDR3 protein: CASSQGVERFF. CDR3 coding DNA: TGTGCCAGCAGCCAAGGAGTAGAGAGGTTCTTC. This chain joins TRBV14 and TRBJ2-1; no clear D. V was clipped by 1 base and J by 15 bases, with 10 bases between them. Germline CDR1 reads SGHDN; CDR2 reads FVKESK. This CDR3 has 11 residues.

V and J are TRBV25-1 and TRBJ2-7; D perhaps matches TRBD1 (5 bases). The V end lost 3 bases, the J end lost 2 bases, and 11 bases lay between the germline ends. CDR1 and CDR2 from the germline V gene are MGHDK and SYGVNS. The CDR3 has 14 amino acids. The CDR3 DNA reads TGTGCCAGCAGTGACGCCAGGGTGCCCTACGAGCAGTACTTC. Translating it yields CASSDARVPYEQYF.

The gene calls are TRBV11-2 and TRBJ2-2, with D tentatively TRBD2 (6 bases). This CDR3 has 15 amino acids. V was pared by 3 bases and J by 1 base, with 9 bases between. Germline CDR1 is SGHAT and CDR2 is FQNNGV. The CDR3 DNA reads TGTGCCAGCAGCTTTACTAGCCTGAACACCGGGGAGCTGTTTTTT. This sequence encodes CASSFTSLNTGELFF. The whole variable domain, remainder taken from reference TRBV11-2 and TRBJ2-2, is EAGVAQSPRYKIIEKRQSVAFWCNPISGHATLYWYQQILGQGPKLLIQFQNNGVVDDSQLPKDRFSAERLKGVDSTLKIQPAKLEDSAVYLCASSFTSLNTGELFFGEGSRLTVL.

The chain links TRBV29-1 to TRBJ2-3; TRBD2 aligns across 8 bases. The CDR3 is 12 residues long. The V gene's germline CDR1 is SQVTM and CDR2 ANQGSEA. V shed 5 bases and J 4 bases; nucleotides not matched to a gene: 2. The CDR3 coding sequence is TGCAGCGTTTCCGGGGGGGCAGATACGCAGTATTTT. As protein: CSVSGGADTQYF.

The V call is TRBV29-1, the J call TRBJ2-1, with D unclear. Germline V CDR1 and CDR2: SQVTM, ANQGSEA. The CDR3 totals 11 residues. V was cut by 5 bases and J by 4 bases, with 6 bases left in between. Here the CDR3 DNA reads TGCAGCGTTAACAGATACAATGAGCAGTTCTTC. This codes for CSVNRYNEQFF.

The CDR3 nucleotides are TGTGCCAGCGCCCAAAGGGAGACCCAGTACTTC. Amino acid sequence: CASAQRETQYF. The chain couples TRBV7-2 to TRBJ2-5; D is ambiguous. Germline-derived CDR1 and CDR2 are SGHTA and FQGNSA. V gave up 8 bases and J gave up 5 bases, with 9 bases separating them. The CDR3 sequence is 11 residues long.

The chain links TRBV7-2 to TRBJ2-1; D is unresolved. The CDR3 contains 16 residues. The ends were cut back, 5 bases at V and 1 base at J, with 15 bases in the middle. Germline V gene sequence: CDR1 SGHTA, CDR2 FQGNSA. CDR3 DNA: TGTGCCAGCAGCCCCACCGGCGAGACTTCCTACAATGAGCAGTTCTTC. Translating it yields CASSPTGETSYNEQFF.

V is TRBV29-1 and J is TRBJ2-7; 8 bases fit TRBD1. Germline lookup yields CDR1 SQVTM and CDR2 ANQGSEA. Trimming removed 5 bases from V and 3 bases from J; junction bases left unmatched: 12. This CDR3 spans 15 amino acids. The CDR3 DNA reads TGCAGCGTTAAAGTTGGACAGGGACTCAACTACGAGCAGTACTTC. As protein: CSVKVGQGLNYEQYF.

The V and J genes are TRBV9 and TRBJ2-3, with no clear D. CDR3 size: 12 residues. From germline, CDR1 is SGDLS and CDR2 YYNGEE. The V and J ends lost 4 bases and 2 bases respectively, with 5 bases between them. CDR3: CASSIYTDTQYF. CDR3 DNA: TGTGCCAGCAGCATCTACACAGATACGCAGTATTTT.

The chain uses TRBV7-2 and TRBJ2-2; D call uncertain. V was cut by 4 bases and J by 0 bases, with 9 bases left in between. Germline CDR1 reads SGHTA; CDR2 reads FQGNSA. The CDR3 runs 15 residues. The DNA of the CDR3 is TGTGCCAGCAGCTCCCCGAGATCGAACACCGGGGAGCTGTTTTTT. As protein: CASSSPRSNTGELFF.

The chain couples TRBV29-1 to TRBJ2-5; 12 nucleotides line up with TRBD2. J lost 5 bases, V lost 6 bases, and 13 bases had no gene match. Per the germline V gene, CDR1 is SQVTM and CDR2 is ANQGSEA. The CDR3 sequence is 16 residues long. In nucleotides, the CDR3 is TGCAGCGTCGCACTAGCGGGGGGAACCTTCGGGGAGACCCAGTACTTC. It encodes CSVALAGGTFGETQYF.

This clone has just a few counts. This sequence joins TRBV7-8 and TRBJ2-7, with 7 bases matching TRBD2. The CDR3 sequence is 15 residues long. The ends lost 5 bases at V and 8 bases at J; junction bases unmatched: 15. Germline assignment: CDR1 SGHVS and CDR2 FQNEAQ. CDR3 loop: CASSPTGTTFEKQYF. Here the CDR3 DNA reads TGTGCCAGCAGCCCCACCGGGACTACCTTTGAGAAGCAGTACTTC.

The chain links TRBV29-1 to TRBJ1-2, with 9 bases that match TRBD1. CDR3 length equals 13 residues. In germline, CDR1 is SQVTM, CDR2 ANQGSEA. CDR3 coding DNA: TGCAGTTCCGGGACAGGGACTAACTATGGCTACACCTTC. It yields the protein CSSGTGTNYGYTF.

In DNA, the CDR3 is TGCAGCGTCTTAAACCTTCAAGGGACAGGGATGTCAAACGAGCAGTACTTC. It specifies CSVLNLQGTGMSNEQYF. The chain has TRBV29-1 and TRBJ2-7; TRBD1 matches 9 bases. With 6 bases clipped from V and 5 bases from J, the junction kept 20 bases outside the gene matches. Per germline, CDR1 SQVTM and CDR2 ANQGSEA. The CDR3 covers 17 residues.

This sequence joins TRBV15 and TRBJ1-1; tentatively, D is TRBD1 (5 bases). This CDR3 has 13 residues. The V gene lost 4 bases and the J gene lost 2 bases, with 8 bases spanning the gap. The V gene's germline CDR1 is LNHNV and CDR2 YYDKDF (reference sequence). Here the CDR3 reads CATSTGPNTEAFF. For the CDR3, the DNA is TGTGCCACCAGCACAGGGCCTAACACTGAAGCTTTCTTT.

CDR3 nucleotide sequence: TGTGCCAGCAGCATCGACCTGGCCGAGCAGTACTTC. Translation gives CASSIDLAEQYF. This chain connects TRBV7-9 to TRBJ2-7; the D is unclear. Trimming left V 5 bases short and J 6 bases short, with 11 bases between. CDR1 and CDR2 from the germline V gene are SEHNR and FQNEAQ (reference sequence). The CDR3 spans 12 residues.

On this clone: The identical CDR3 is also encoded by other nucleotide sequences in the sample. V is TRBV30 and J is TRBJ1-1; D unclear. CDR3 length: 11 residues. Trimming removed 2 bases at V and 2 bases at J, with 3 bases between. CDR1 is GTSNPN, CDR2 SVGIG, per germline (reference sequence). The CDR3 reads CAWSTNTEAFF. CDR3 in DNA: TGTGCCTGGAGTACTAACACTGAAGCTTTCTTT.

The chain links TRBV5-1 to TRBJ1-2; D not certain. Trimming left V 2 bases short and J 6 bases short, with 17 bases between. This CDR3 is built from 15 residues. Germline V CDR1 and CDR2: SGHRS, YFSETQ. The CDR3 DNA is TGCGCCAGCAGCTTTTTAGGAACGGATCGGGATGGCTACACCTTC. Protein sequence: CASSFLGTDRDGYTF.

This chain connects TRBV30 to TRBJ2-3, with D tentatively TRBD1 (6 bases). The CDR3 totals 14 residues. CDR1 and CDR2 (germline): GTSNPN, SVGIG (reference sequence). V was clipped by 2 bases and J by 5 bases, with 14 bases between them. CDR3 residues: CAWSPGHTGDTQYF. The CDR3 nucleotides read TGTGCCTGGAGTCCGGGACATACTGGAGATACGCAGTATTTT.

The V gene is TRBV5-6, the J gene TRBJ1-2; TRBD1 matches 8 bases. The CDR3 contains 12 residues. From germline, CDR1 is SGHDT and CDR2 YYEEEE. V lost 5 bases to trimming and J lost 6 bases; unmatched junction nucleotides: 3. For the CDR3, the DNA is TGTGCCAGCAGTTCGGACAGGGATGGCTACACCTTC. Protein sequence: CASSSDRDGYTF. Filled out from reference TRBV5-6 and TRBJ1-2, the complete variable domain reads DAGVTQSPTHLIKTRGQQVTLRCSPKSGHDTVSWYQQALGQGPQFIFQYYEEEERQRGNFPDRFSGHQFPNYSSELNVNALLLGDSALYLCASSSDRDGYTFGSGTRLTVV.

This clone was counted only a few times. CDR3 residues: CASIFAQGSGPLHF. The CDR3 region has the DNA TGTGCCAGCATCTTTGCCCAGGGGTCAGGACCCCTCCACTTT. The gene calls are TRBV9 and TRBJ1-6, with a weak D call TRBD1 (6 bases). Trimming removed 6 bases at V and 12 bases at J, with 19 bases between. CDR3 size: 14 residues. Per germline, CDR1 SGDLS and CDR2 YYNGEE. The full variable domain, its missing parts supplied by reference TRBV9 and TRBJ1-6, is DSGVTQTPKHLITATGQRVTLRCSPRSGDLSVYWYQQSLDQGLQFLIQYYNGEERAKGNILERFSAQQFPDLHSELNLSSLELGDSALYFCASIFAQGSGPLHFGNGTRLTVT.

Only one count was recorded for this clone. This chain uses TRBV7-2 with TRBJ2-1, with 12 bases aligning to TRBD2. Germline assignment: CDR1 SGHTA and CDR2 FQGNSA. The CDR3 spans 15 residues. With V trimmed by 1 base and J by 9 bases, 4 bases remained unmatched. The CDR3 nucleotides are TGTGCCAGCAGCTTAGAGACTAGCGGGAGTAGTGAGCAGTTCTTC. Protein product: CASSLETSGSSEQFF.

V gene TRBV29-1 combines with J gene TRBJ1-1, with D hard to call. CDR1 is SQVTM, CDR2 ANQGSEA, per germline. The V gene lost 8 bases and the J gene lost 3 bases, with 19 bases spanning the gap. This CDR3 is 14 amino acids long. The CDR3 region has the DNA TGCAGCTTTAGCAGCGGGAGGTTCTACACTGAAGCTTTCTTT. Its protein product is CSFSSGRFYTEAFF.

CDR3 region: CAWSWARKNTEAFF. In DNA form, the CDR3 reads TGTGCCTGGAGTTGGGCTAGAAAAAACACTGAAGCTTTCTTT. This rearrangement joins TRBV30 to TRBJ1-1; D not certain. The CDR3 runs 14 residues. The V end lost 2 bases, the J end lost 2 bases, and 12 bases lay between the germline ends. Germline V gene lookup returns CDR1 GTSNPN and CDR2 SVGIG (reference sequence).

The chain has TRBV29-1 and TRBJ2-2, with a possible D match to TRBD2 (5 bases). The CDR3 extends over 16 amino acids. Trimming pared 1 base from V and 0 bases from J, leaving 12 bases between. Germline V CDR1 and CDR2: SQVTM, ANQGSEA. CDR3: CSVEGIAAANTGELFF. Written as DNA, the CDR3 is TGCAGCGTTGAAGGGATAGCAGCGGCGAACACCGGGGAGCTGTTTTTT.

The chain links TRBV5-1 to TRBJ2-5, with unresolved D. The CDR3 loop spans 14 amino acids. The germline V gene has CDR1 SGHRS and CDR2 YFSETQ. The V gene lost 2 bases and the J gene lost 5 bases, with 13 bases spanning the gap. The CDR3 DNA reads as TGCGCCAGCAGCTTTTGGACCTCGGAGGAGACCCAGTACTTC. It translates to CASSFWTSEETQYF.

This clone was found once. CDR3 protein: CASSSWTSVQVETQYF. The CDR3 bases are TGTGCCAGCAGCTCCTGGACTAGCGTCCAAGTTGAGACCCAGTACTTC. The chain employs TRBV7-2 and TRBJ2-5, with 9 bases aligning to TRBD2. CDR1 and CDR2 from the germline V gene are SGHTA and FQGNSA. This CDR3 contains 16 residues. V trimming: 4 bases; J trimming: 5 bases; junction bases outside the gene matches: 11.

The chain combines TRBV7-8 with TRBJ2-7; D is ambiguous. Trimming removed 5 bases from V and 0 bases from J, with 14 bases in between. The CDR3 is made up of 15 amino acids. Germline CDR1 and CDR2: SGHVS and FQNEAQ. The CDR3 bases are TGTGCCAGCAGCCCTAGAACGGATATCTCCTACGAGCAGTACTTC. Amino acids: CASSPRTDISYEQYF.

This clone was recorded a few times. The CDR3 spells CSVRQVLNEQFF. The CDR3 nucleotides read TGCAGCGTCAGACAGGTTCTAAATGAGCAGTTCTTC. V usage is TRBV29-1 and J usage is TRBJ2-1; D possibly corresponds to TRBD1 (6 bases). The CDR3 runs 12 residues. The V end lost 6 bases, the J end lost 7 bases, and 13 bases lay between the germline ends. Germline V gene sequence: CDR1 SQVTM, CDR2 ANQGSEA.